Presented here are 17 T cell receptor beta chains from one specimen sequenced in a study of T-cell reconstitution after alpha-beta-depleted transplantation in children. It was with unique molecular identifiers that the TCRbeta library was prepared. TCRdb passed the PCR reads through MiXCR, listing each CDR3 protein once. The table has roughly 300,000 distinct CDR3 sequences, roughly 11% seen once. The sample in question was peripheral blood, obtained 180 days after TCRalphabeta/CD19-depleted stem cell transplant. The receptors come from a male patient aged 2-15 years who had a stem cell transplant for chronic granulomatous disease, so the T cells may come from the graft donor.

This clonotype was recorded once. CDR3 region: CASSFDRLSGRAGELFF. Written as DNA, the CDR3 is TGTGCCAGCAGTTTCGACCGACTTAGCGGGAGGGCCGGGGAGCTGTTTTTT. The chain employs TRBV27 and TRBJ2-2, with 11 bases identical to TRBD2. Trimming at V came to 3 bases and at J to 6 bases, leaving 9 bases not matched to a gene. CDR1 MNHEY and CDR2 SMNVEV come from the germline V gene (reference sequence). The CDR3 extends over 17 amino acids.

There are many counts of this clonotype. The rearrangement uses TRBV29-1 and TRBJ2-5; possibly TRBD1 or TRBD2 for D (6 bases each). Germline V gene sequence: CDR1 SQVTM, CDR2 ANQGSEA. CDR3 length: 13 residues. With 4 bases removed from V and 4 bases from J, the gap between germline ends came to 13 bases. The CDR3 loop is CSVGPGAGETQYF. DNA for the CDR3: TGCAGCGTTGGTCCGGGGGCGGGAGAGACCCAGTACTTC.

The sample holds many counts of this clonotype. This chain links TRBV7-8 with TRBJ2-2; TRBD1 matches at 7 bases. The trim removed 11 bases at V and 5 bases at J, leaving 14 bases unmatched. Germline CDR1 and CDR2: SGHVS and FQNEAQ. The length of the CDR3 is 15 residues. The CDR3 bases are TGTGCCGGCCTGATCTTTCGCAGGGGGACCGGGGAGCTGTTTTTT. Translation: CAGLIFRRGTGELFF.

This clonotype was seen many times. The V call is TRBV27, the J call TRBJ2-1, with 10 bases matching TRBD1. Germline CDR1 and CDR2: MNHEY and SMNVEV (reference sequence). The CDR3 totals 20 residues. After removal of 5 bases from V and 8 bases from J, the junction contained 24 bases not matched to a gene. This CDR3 reads CASSRRGTGAKLALGHEQFF. The DNA of the CDR3 is TGTGCCAGCAGTCGGAGAGGGACAGGGGCCAAGCTGGCTTTGGGGCATGAGCAGTTCTTC.

This clonotype appeared many times. The chain has TRBV2 and TRBJ2-2; D possibly corresponds to TRBD2 (5 bases). The CDR3 is made up of 12 amino acids. Looked up from germline, CDR1 is SNHLY and CDR2 is FYNNEI. V lost 5 bases and J lost 5, with 6 bases in between. As DNA, the CDR3 is TGTGCCAGCAGTCGGAGGACCGGGGAGCTGTTTTTT. It yields the protein CASSRRTGELFF.

This clonotype was detected many times. This CDR3 is CASSPSRDYNYNEQFF. DNA of the CDR3: TGTGCCAGCAGCCCCTCCCGGGACTATAACTACAATGAGCAGTTCTTC. This rearrangement joins TRBV7-6 to TRBJ2-1, with 7 bases lining up with TRBD2. Germline CDR1 SGHVS, CDR2 FNYEAQ. This CDR3 has 16 amino acids. J gave up 3 bases and V 5 bases, and 10 bases lay outside the gene matches.

There are many counts of this clonotype. The chain carries TRBV9 and TRBJ1-1; perhaps TRBD1 as D (5 bases). V was clipped by 1 base and J by 1 base, with 8 bases between them. Germline V gene data show CDR1 as SGDLS and CDR2 as YYNGEE. This CDR3 region has 14 residues. CDR3 nucleotides: TGTGCCAGCAGCGTATATGGGGGGAACACTGAAGCTTTCTTT. Its protein product is CASSVYGGNTEAFF.

This clonotype has at least ten counts. The chain couples TRBV7-2 to TRBJ2-7; D tentatively reads TRBD1 or TRBD2 (5 bases each). Germline V gives CDR1 SGHTA, CDR2 FQGNSA. The V end lost 0 bases, the J end lost 3 bases, and 12 bases lay between the germline ends. The CDR3 sequence is 15 residues long. As DNA, the CDR3 is TGTGCCAGCAGCTTAGCGGGCAGGGAGCGCTACGAGCAGTACTTC. Amino acids: CASSLAGRERYEQYF.

This clonotype turned up a few times. The V call is TRBV3-1, the J call TRBJ2-2, with 7 bases matching TRBD2. The V and J ends lost 4 bases and 2 bases, in that order; junction bases with no gene match: 4. CDR3 size: 15 residues. CDR1 and CDR2 (germline): LGHDT, YNNKEL (reference sequence). In DNA, the CDR3 is TGTGCCAGCAGCCGGGAGGGGCCTAACACCGGGGAGCTGTTTTTT. Protein product: CASSREGPNTGELFF.

There are many counts of this clonotype. The chain couples TRBV20-1 to TRBJ2-7; D is possibly TRBD1 (5 bases). The CDR3 length is 15 residues. Germline CDR1 reads DFQATT; CDR2 reads SNEGSKA (reference sequence). V was shortened by 3 bases and J by 3 bases, with 18 bases between the two germline ends. The chain's CDR3 is CSASSLRQGYYEQYF. DNA for the CDR3: TGCAGTGCTAGTTCCCTTCGGCAGGGTTACTACGAGCAGTACTTC.

This clonotype was counted ten times or more. CDR3 loop: CASSLSHGENGYTF. Written as DNA, the CDR3 is TGTGCCAGCAGCCTCAGTCACGGGGAGAATGGCTACACCTTC. This chain uses TRBV7-8 with TRBJ1-2; D not certain. The V end was cut by 5 bases, the J end by 6 bases, with 16 bases between. The CDR3 has 14 residues. Germline values: CDR1 SGHVS, CDR2 FQNEAQ.

This clonotype has more than one count but fewer than ten. This rearrangement joins TRBV28 to TRBJ2-1; D gene ambiguous. CDR3 length: 15 residues. Germline V lookup: CDR1 MDHEN, CDR2 SYDVKM. Trimming left V 6 bases short and J 0 bases short, with 12 bases between. This chain's CDR3 is CASSWTHTSYNEQFF. CDR3 bases: TGTGCCAGCAGCTGGACCCACACCTCCTACAATGAGCAGTTCTTC. The full variable domain, rest sourced from reference TRBV28 and TRBJ2-1, is DVKVTQSSRYLVKRTGEKVFLECVQDMDHENMFWYRQDPGLGLRLIYFSYDVKMKEKGDIPEGYSVSREKKERFSLILESASTNQTSMYLCASSWTHTSYNEQFFGPGTRLTVL.

There are many counts of this clonotype. The rearrangement joins TRBV29-1 to TRBJ2-2; possible D gene TRBD2, 5 bases. The V gene's germline CDR1 is SQVTM and CDR2 ANQGSEA. This CDR3 region has 15 residues. Trimming cost V 4 bases and J 4 bases, with 16 bases left between them. In nucleotides, the CDR3 is TGCAGCGTTGTGGTAGGAGGTTATGGCACCGGGGAGCTGTTTTTT. It encodes CSVVVGGYGTGELFF.

The chain couples TRBV4-3 to TRBJ1-1, with 8 positions matching TRBD1. The V segment lost 2 bases and the J segment 0 bases; nucleotides outside the gene matches: 5. CDR1 is LGHNA and CDR2 is YSLEER in the germline V gene. The CDR3 has 16 residues. The chain's CDR3 is CASSQSPRGLNTEAFF. The DNA of the CDR3 is TGCGCCAGCAGCCAATCTCCCAGGGGGCTGAACACTGAAGCTTTCTTT.

This clonotype occurred many times. This chain links TRBV20-1 with TRBJ1-1; D may be TRBD1 (6 bases). The CDR3 extends over 15 amino acids. CDR1 is DFQATT, CDR2 SNEGSKA, per germline (reference sequence). V shed 2 bases and J shed 3 bases, with 16 bases lying between them. As DNA, the CDR3 is TGCAGTGCTAGACGGGGGGCCGTGGCGGACACTGAAGCTTTCTTT. Translating gives CSARRGAVADTEAFF.

This clonotype has at least ten counts. The chain combines TRBV5-1 with TRBJ2-7; TRBD1 matches 9 bases. CDR1 and CDR2 from the germline V gene are SGHRS and YFSETQ. The CDR3 contains 14 residues. The J segment lost 7 bases and the V segment lost 0 bases, leaving 5 bases of the junction unmatched. The CDR3 region is CASSLVQGADEQYF. The CDR3 DNA reads TGCGCCAGCAGCTTGGTACAGGGGGCTGATGAGCAGTACTTC.

This clonotype was seen ten or more times. The genes are TRBV15 and TRBJ2-5, with 8 bases that match TRBD1. Germline loops: CDR1 LNHNV, CDR2 YYDKDF (reference sequence). The CDR3 extends over 14 amino acids. The V segment lost 3 bases and the J segment 5 bases; nucleotides outside the gene matches: 5. CDR3 sequence reads: CATSRDRAQETQYF. Written as DNA, the CDR3 is TGTGCCACCAGCAGGGACAGGGCCCAGGAGACCCAGTACTTC.